This T cell receptor (beta chain) stems from a study of blood T cell repertoires in COVID-19 (dated by TCRdb to 2020 to 2022). Regarding the study in general: Samples covering the acute and convalescent phases of COVID-19 were provided by collaborators in the United States, Italy and Spain. The dataset comprised deeply sampled blood TCRbeta repertoires from subjects exposed to, actively infected with, or recovered from COVID-19. The prospective study material was composed of cDNA or gDNA derived from T cells, B-cell-depleted T cells, or PBMCs. The sample metadata nearly always contained a de-identified subject ID, COVID-19 status, age in years and sex. Samples were obtained from the ongoing ImmuneRACE study (first 160 participants) and from about 1,300 subjects provided by 6 global collaborators. The repertoires were released in a freely available public database intended as a resource for research on the immune response to SARS-CoV-2. Where available, HLA class I and class II types were obtained from metadata supplied by the sample provider rather than from assay-based typing.

A note on this clone: The antigen it recognizes is unknown. No much larger clonotype is one base removed from it; base qualities were not supplied.

The immunoSEQ Assay, a bias-controlled multiplex PCR, was used to amplify TCRbeta CDR3 regions from genomic DNA. The source study handled its data this way. Within the assay, amplification of reference gene primers was used to estimate how many nucleated cells each sample contained. To quantify the absolute abundance of each unique TCRbeta CDR3 rearrangement, sequence reads were collapsed and filtered. For each sample, productive Simpson clonality was calculated by taking the square root of Simpson's diversity index across productive rearrangements. The immuneACCESS repertoire file appears here via TCRdb, limited to in-frame rearrangements. These files lack a portion of the clones; in checked studies, under half of the deficit traces to unresolved V genes, and the cause of the others is not known. V, J and clone size derive from that table, while D and trimming were established from the DNA sequence. The sample table contains almost 250,000 clones; only one count was recorded for more than 85% of them. The ten largest clonotypes hold 3.5% to 4.5% of the sample.

Participants in the prospective study were enrolled through a virtual design, were aged 18 to 89 years, and lived in fewer than 30 United States geographic areas. To assign participants to cohorts, the prospective study relied on clinical history that participants themselves reported in a screening survey and a study questionnaire. ImmuneRACE Cohort 3 recovered participants were defined by two consecutive negative NP/OP PCR tests, healthcare professional clearance, or symptom resolution. In the prospective study, whole blood, serum and a nasopharyngeal or oropharyngeal swab were collected from each participant by mobile phlebotomists. Participants in the prospective study had the option to provide additional blood draws and questionnaires over a roughly 2-month period. Prospective study blood samples were shipped either frozen or at room temperature before DNA extraction. The study at large found these results: The amount of clinical and demographic metadata varied by source and participant and was provided uncurated.

The germline V gene provides CDR1 SGHTA and CDR2 FQGTGA. Inclusive of the bounding cysteine and phenylalanine, the CDR3 is 16 residues long. Just CDR3 DNA is preserved here, 48 bases in frame from base 1. The junction shows trimming of 0 bases on V and 0 bases on J, plus 8 bases between the germline ends. The rearrangement combines TRBV7-3 with TRBJ2-2; TRBD1 might be the D gene, on 6 matching bases. This clonotype was obtained from a woman younger than 45 who had recovered from COVID-19. The sequencing input was PBMCs or T cells enriched from blood (not recorded which). In nucleotide form, the sequence is TGTGCCAGCAGCTTAACGGGGGCGGCGAACACCGGGGAGCTGTTTTTT. Its protein product is CASSLTGAANTGELFF.